These 18 T cell receptor beta chains came from one sample sequenced in a study of immune cell composition in non-small cell lung cancer listed by TCRdb under 2017. The library was obtained by the immunoSEQ multiplex PCR assay. The immuneACCESS repertoire file appears here via TCRdb, limited to in-frame rearrangements. These files lack a portion of the clones; in checked studies, under half of the deficit traces to unresolved V genes, and the cause of the others is not known. The sample table contains 4,000 or so clones; only one count was recorded for 70% to 75% of them. The leading ten clones occupy roughly 22% of the sample. Specimen: lung tumor tissue. These receptors came from a human donor with non-small cell lung cancer.

This clone was seen only a few times. CDR3 in amino acids: CASSLGGDGDTQYF. CDR3 DNA: TGTGCCAGCAGCTTAGGTGGGGATGGGGATACGCAGTATTTT. The J gene is TRBJ2-3, the V gene TRBV7-9; D is ambiguous. The germline V gene encodes CDR1 SEHNR and CDR2 FQNEAQ (reference sequence). Trimming cost V 1 base and J 6 bases, with 11 bases left between them. The CDR3 covers 14 residues. Full variable domain (remainder filled in from reference TRBV7-9 and TRBJ2-3): DTGVSQNPRHKITKRGQNVTFRCDPISEHNRLYWYRQTLGQGPEFLTYFQNEAQLEKSRLLSDRFSAERPKGSFSTLEIQRTEQGDSAMYLCASSLGGDGDTQYFGPGTRLTVL.

In its sample, this clone ranks as large. The V call is TRBV29-1, the J call TRBJ1-2; the D gene is possibly TRBD1 (6 bases). CDR1 SQVTM and CDR2 ANQGSEA come from the germline V gene. This CDR3 contains 12 residues. Trimming stripped 0 bases from V and 5 bases from J, with 7 bases between. DNA for the CDR3: TGCAGCGTTGAAGATGGACAGTATGGCTACACCTTC. It codes for CSVEDGQYGYTF.

CDR3 residues: CASSLQRDTQYF. For the CDR3, the DNA is TGTGCCAGCAGCTTGCAAAGAGATACGCAGTATTTT. The chain joins TRBV5-6 to TRBJ2-3; D remains unclear. V was shortened by 1 base and J by 5 bases, with 5 bases between the two germline ends. Germline V lookup: CDR1 SGHDT, CDR2 YYEEEE. CDR3 size: 12 residues.

The chain couples TRBV7-2 to TRBJ2-1, with 13 nucleotides matching TRBD2. Germline V lookup: CDR1 SGHTA, CDR2 FQGNSA. There are 15 residues in the CDR3. With V trimmed by 4 bases and J by 7 bases, 4 bases remained unmatched. In nucleotides, the CDR3 is TGTGCCAGCAGCTGGACTAGCGGGAGAAAGAATGAGCAGTTCTTC. This gives the protein CASSWTSGRKNEQFF.

This chain connects TRBV15 to TRBJ2-3, with D unclear. Germline CDR1 LNHNV, CDR2 YYDKDF (reference sequence). The CDR3 runs 13 residues. The V gene lost 1 base and the J gene lost 1 base, with 3 bases spanning the gap. The CDR3 is CATSRAGTDTQYF. The CDR3, as DNA: TGTGCCACCAGCAGAGCCGGCACAGATACGCAGTATTTT.

The chain links TRBV4-3 to TRBJ2-1; TRBD1 matches at 9 bases. Per germline, CDR1 LGHNA and CDR2 YSLEER. Trimming removed 0 bases from V and 8 bases from J; junction bases left unmatched: 8. The CDR3 is 16 residues long. CDR3 in DNA: TGCGCCAGCAGCCAAGATCGGGACAGGGTGGTCGATGAGCAGTTCTTC. Translated, it gives CASSQDRDRVVDEQFF.

This clone was seen a handful of times. The genes are TRBV5-1 and TRBJ2-2, with D unclear. Trimming took off 1 base at V and 8 bases at J, with 9 bases between the two ends. Germline V lookup: CDR1 SGHRS, CDR2 YFSETQ. This CDR3 contains 13 residues. CDR3 DNA sequence: TGCGCCAGCAGCTTGTCGGTTGGGGGGGAGCTGTTTTTT. This encodes CASSLSVGGELFF.

The CDR3 nucleotides read TGTGCCAGCAGTGAAGACGGGGGGGGAGGGTCAGATACGCAGTATTTT. Encoded protein: CASSEDGGGGSDTQYF. The chain carries TRBV2 and TRBJ2-3; 8 positions match TRBD2. CDR1 SNHLY and CDR2 FYNNEI come from the germline V gene. This CDR3 is built from 16 residues. V lost 1 base, J lost 4 bases, and 7 bases stayed unmatched.

The V and J genes are TRBV5-1 and TRBJ2-1; no firm D call. The germline V gene encodes CDR1 SGHRS and CDR2 YFSETQ. Trimming removed 0 bases at V and 7 bases at J, with 8 bases between. The CDR3 contains 13 residues. The CDR3 region is CASSLGGINEQFF. DNA of the CDR3: TGCGCCAGCAGCTTGGGTGGGATTAATGAGCAGTTCTTC. The full variable domain, rest sourced from reference TRBV5-1 and TRBJ2-1, is KAGVTQTPRYLIKTRGQQVTLSCSPISGHRSVSWYQQTPGQGLQFLFEYFSETQRNKGNFPGRFSGRQFSNSRSEMNVSTLELGDSALYLCASSLGGINEQFFGPGTRLTVL.

V gene TRBV7-3 combines with J gene TRBJ2-5; perhaps TRBD1 as D (6 bases). CDR1 SGHTA and CDR2 FQGTGA come from the germline V gene. With 5 bases removed from V and 2 bases from J, the gap between germline ends came to 15 bases. The CDR3 is 15 amino acids. CDR3 loop: CASSPQGLGQETQYF. Written as DNA, the CDR3 is TGTGCCAGCAGCCCCCAGGGGCTGGGACAAGAGACCCAGTACTTC.

This sequence joins TRBV19 and TRBJ2-7; TRBD2 matches at 8 bases. The CDR3 covers 15 residues. Germline V lookup: CDR1 LNHDA, CDR2 SQIVND (reference sequence). The V and J ends lost 4 bases and 3 bases, in that order; junction bases with no gene match: 8. CDR3 DNA: TGTGCCAGTAGTAAGTCGGGAGGGCCCGACTACGAGCAGTACTTC. It translates to CASSKSGGPDYEQYF.

The rearrangement links TRBV28 to TRBJ2-7; a possible D gene is TRBD1 (5 bases). The germline gives CDR1 MDHEN, CDR2 SYDVKM. V shed 7 bases and J shed 3 bases, with 22 bases lying between them. This CDR3 has 16 residues. In DNA, the CDR3 is TGTGCCAGCAAGCCACCCGTCGGGCAAGGACACTACGAGCAGTACTTC. It translates to CASKPPVGQGHYEQYF.

V usage is TRBV28 and J usage is TRBJ1-4, with 9 bases lining up with TRBD1. Germline trimming cut 6 bases from V and 4 bases from J; bases unmatched to any gene: 3. Germline loops: CDR1 MDHEN, CDR2 SYDVKM. This CDR3 is 14 amino acids long. The CDR3 DNA follows: TGTGCCAGCAGGGGGACAGGGAATAATGAAAAACTGTTTTTT. It encodes CASRGTGNNEKLFF.

V is TRBV4-3 and J is TRBJ2-2; 13 bases are a match to TRBD2. This CDR3 spans 18 amino acids. V lost 0 bases and J lost 6; bases outside the gene matches: 7. Germline values: CDR1 LGHNA, CDR2 YSLEER. The CDR3 spells CASSQDFRLAGGPGELFF. The CDR3 DNA sequence: TGCGCCAGCAGCCAAGATTTTCGACTAGCGGGAGGTCCCGGGGAGCTGTTTTTT.

The chain employs TRBV28 and TRBJ2-3; 8 bases are a match to TRBD2. The CDR3 runs 15 residues. CDR1 and CDR2 from the germline V gene are MDHEN and SYDVKM. V trimming: 6 bases; J trimming: 0 bases; junction bases outside the gene matches: 5. The CDR3 is CASRPGGDSTDTQYF. The CDR3 region has the DNA TGTGCCAGCAGACCCGGGGGGGACAGCACAGATACGCAGTATTTT.

The chain is built from TRBV4-1 and TRBJ2-2; 9 nucleotides line up with TRBD1. J was trimmed by 6 bases and V by 7 bases; bases with no gene match: 9. This CDR3 is 15 amino acids long. Per germline, CDR1 MGHRA and CDR2 YSYEKL. The CDR3 region is CASMFGDRVAGELFF. The CDR3 DNA follows: TGCGCCAGCATGTTCGGGGACAGGGTGGCCGGGGAGCTGTTTTTT.

The chain employs TRBV9 and TRBJ2-1; D gene uncertain. CDR3 length equals 12 residues. With 3 bases removed from V and 10 bases from J, the gap between germline ends came to 11 bases. In germline, CDR1 is SGDLS, CDR2 YYNGEE. The CDR3 loop is CASSASRSEQFF. As DNA, the CDR3 is TGTGCCAGCAGCGCCTCCCGATCAGAGCAGTTCTTC.

This clone is a singleton in its sample. The V call is TRBV21-1, the J call TRBJ2-1; TRBD2 is the table's D call and was not checked against the DNA. TRBV21-1 is deemed a pseudogene. The CDR3 covers 16 residues. The chain's CDR3 is CASTEFGAGGYNEQFF. CDR3 DNA sequence: TGTGCCAGCACCGAATTCGGAGCGGGGGGCTACAATGAGCAGTTCTTC.